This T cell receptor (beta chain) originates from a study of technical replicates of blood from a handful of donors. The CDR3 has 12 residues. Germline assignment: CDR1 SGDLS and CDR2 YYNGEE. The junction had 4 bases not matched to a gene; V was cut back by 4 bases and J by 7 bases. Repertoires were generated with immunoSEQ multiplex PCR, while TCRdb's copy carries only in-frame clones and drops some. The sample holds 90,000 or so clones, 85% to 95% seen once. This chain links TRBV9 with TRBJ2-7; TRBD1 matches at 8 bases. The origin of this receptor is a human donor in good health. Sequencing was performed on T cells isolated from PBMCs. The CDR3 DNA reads TGTGCCAGCAGCCCACAGGGGGGTGAGCAGTACTTC. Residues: CASSPQGGEQYF.